A selection of T cell receptor beta chains follows, all from one sample in a study of blood T cells in healthy people across ages. Using its own MiXCR run on the 5' RACE reads, TCRdb lists one record per CDR3 protein. The table has roughly 700,000 distinct CDR3 sequences, around 45% seen once. The sequenced sample consisted of blood. The receptors shown here come from a woman aged 60 to 75 in good health. Both conserved end residues are part of each CDR3. D genes are given only for firm matches. The size of a clone is reported for some rows only, either as once, few or many, or as a class for expanded clones.

J gene: TRBJ1-1
V gene: TRBV12-3/TRBV12-4
CDR3 length: 12
D gene: -
clone size: -
CDR3 protein: CASSLDGVEAFF
CDR3 DNA: TGTGCCAGCAGTTTAGATGGGGTTGAAGCTTTCTTT

J gene: TRBJ1-2
V gene: TRBV29-1
CDR3 length: 12
D gene: -
clone size: many
CDR3 protein: CSVEAGLYGYTF
CDR3 DNA: TGCAGCGTTGAAGCTGGCCTTTATGGCTACACCTTC

J gene: TRBJ2-2
V gene: TRBV5-1
CDR3 length: 16
D gene: TRBD1
clone size: few
CDR3 protein: CASSPTGVFRTGELFF
CDR3 DNA: TGCGCCAGCAGCCCCACAGGGGTCTTTAGGACCGGGGAGCTGTTTTTT

J gene: TRBJ2-3
V gene: TRBV12-3/TRBV12-4
CDR3 length: 15
D gene: TRBD2
clone size: few
CDR3 protein: CASSNMGLAASTQYF
CDR3 DNA: TGTGCCAGCAGCAATATGGGACTAGCCGCTAGCACGCAGTATTTT

J gene: TRBJ2-5
V gene: TRBV7-2
CDR3 length: 15
D gene: -
clone size: -
CDR3 protein: CASSLGVGSNNEQYF
CDR3 DNA: TGTGCCAGCAGCTTAGGTGTCGGGAGCAACAATGAGCAGTACTTC

J gene: TRBJ2-3
V gene: TRBV7-3
CDR3 length: 15
D gene: -
clone size: -
CDR3 protein: CASSRGGDGTDTQYF
CDR3 DNA: TGTGCCAGCAGCAGGGGTGGGGATGGCACAGATACGCAGTATTTT

J gene: TRBJ2-3
V gene: TRBV7-2
CDR3 length: 14
D gene: TRBD1
clone size: -
CDR3 protein: CASRDRGFTDTQYF
CDR3 DNA: TGTGCCAGCAGGGACAGGGGTTTCACAGATACGCAGTATTTT

J gene: TRBJ2-5
V gene: TRBV25-1
CDR3 length: 15
D gene: -
clone size: few
CDR3 protein: CASSRPTGIGETQYF
CDR3 DNA: TGTGCCAGCAGTAGACCTACAGGGATAGGAGAGACCCAGTACTTC

J gene: TRBJ2-1
V gene: TRBV6-2/TRBV6-3
CDR3 length: 16
D gene: -
clone size: few
CDR3 protein: CASSYSPSDTYNEQFF
CDR3 DNA: TGTGCCAGCAGTTACTCTCCTAGCGATACATACAATGAGCAGTTCTTC

J gene: TRBJ1-1
V gene: TRBV6-2/TRBV6-3
CDR3 length: 12
D gene: -
clone size: once
CDR3 protein: CVSSYINTEAFF
CDR3 DNA: TGTGTCAGCAGTTACATTAACACTGAAGCTTTCTTT

J gene: TRBJ2-7
V gene: TRBV7-2
CDR3 length: 15
D gene: TRBD2
clone size: -
CDR3 protein: CASSLSAGGPYEQYF
CDR3 DNA: TGTGCCAGCAGCTTGTCCGCGGGAGGGCCTTACGAGCAGTACTTC

J gene: TRBJ2-1
V gene: TRBV7-9
CDR3 length: 18
D gene: TRBD2
clone size: once
CDR3 protein: CASTHPDQREGRRNEQFF
CDR3 DNA: TGTGCCAGCACCCACCCAGACCAGCGGGAGGGCCGCAGGAATGAGCAGTTCTTC

J gene: TRBJ2-7
V gene: TRBV11-2
CDR3 length: 14
D gene: -
clone size: -
CDR3 protein: CASSLVDGPYEQYF
CDR3 DNA: TGTGCCAGCAGCTTAGTAGACGGACCCTACGAGCAGTACTTC

J gene: TRBJ2-1
V gene: TRBV4-3
CDR3 length: 15
D gene: -
clone size: many
CDR3 protein: CASSQEAGSFGEQFF
CDR3 DNA: TGCGCCAGCAGCCAAGAAGCGGGTTCCTTTGGGGAGCAGTTCTTC

J gene: TRBJ1-2
V gene: TRBV29-1
CDR3 length: 10
D gene: TRBD1
clone size: -
CDR3 protein: CSAGTDRYTF
CDR3 DNA: TGCAGCGCAGGGACAGATCGCTACACCTTC

J gene: TRBJ2-7
V gene: TRBV6-6
CDR3 length: 16
D gene: TRBD2
clone size: few
CDR3 protein: CASSTLLAGSPYEQYF
CDR3 DNA: TGTGCCAGCAGTACTCTCCTAGCGGGGAGTCCCTACGAGCAGTACTTC

J gene: TRBJ2-5
V gene: TRBV20-1
CDR3 length: 18
D gene: TRBD2
clone size: -
CDR3 protein: CSVLGTSGSGGYQETQYF
CDR3 DNA: TGCAGCGTACTCGGGACTAGCGGGAGCGGGGGGTACCAAGAGACCCAGTACTTC

J gene: TRBJ1-4
V gene: TRBV7-2
CDR3 length: 16
D gene: TRBD1
clone size: few
CDR3 protein: CASSLRQGSTNEKLFF
CDR3 DNA: TGTGCCAGCAGTTTGAGACAGGGGTCAACTAATGAAAAACTGTTTTTT

J gene: TRBJ2-4
V gene: TRBV20-1
CDR3 length: 15
D gene: -
clone size: few
CDR3 protein: CSARASGGGVDIQYF
CDR3 DNA: TGCAGTGCTAGAGCCTCCGGGGGTGGGGTAGACATTCAGTACTTC

J gene: TRBJ2-1
V gene: TRBV20-1
CDR3 length: 15
D gene: -
clone size: few
CDR3 protein: CSATAGTLSYNEQFF
CDR3 DNA: TGCAGTGCTACAGCGGGCACCCTGTCCTACAATGAGCAGTTCTTC

J gene: TRBJ1-1
V gene: TRBV5-1
CDR3 length: 14
D gene: -
clone size: -
CDR3 protein: CASSLEQANTEAFF
CDR3 DNA: TGCGCCAGCAGCTTGGAGCAGGCGAACACTGAAGCTTTCTTT

J gene: TRBJ2-3
V gene: TRBV7-9
CDR3 length: 13
D gene: -
clone size: -
CDR3 protein: CASSLSEAKAQYF
CDR3 DNA: TGTGCCAGCAGCTTATCAGAGGCCAAAGCGCAGTATTTT

J gene: TRBJ2-1
V gene: TRBV29-1
CDR3 length: 12
D gene: -
clone size: few
CDR3 protein: CSVDETVNEQFF
CDR3 DNA: TGCAGCGTGGACGAAACAGTGAATGAGCAGTTCTTC

J gene: TRBJ2-5
V gene: TRBV29-1
CDR3 length: 13
D gene: TRBD2
clone size: few
CDR3 protein: CSVATSGSGTQYF
CDR3 DNA: TGCAGCGTCGCGACTAGCGGCTCCGGGACCCAGTACTTC

J gene: TRBJ2-3
V gene: TRBV28
CDR3 length: 14
D gene: -
clone size: -
CDR3 protein: CASRRSGSTDTQYF
CDR3 DNA: TGTGCCAGCAGAAGAAGCGGGAGCACAGATACGCAGTATTTT

J gene: TRBJ1-2
V gene: TRBV29-1
CDR3 length: 13
D gene: -
clone size: -
CDR3 protein: CSVERRLRYGYTF
CDR3 DNA: TGCAGCGTTGAGCGTAGGCTACGCTATGGCTACACCTTC

J gene: TRBJ2-3
V gene: TRBV18
CDR3 length: 16
D gene: -
clone size: few
CDR3 protein: CASSPLAGPRTDTQYF
CDR3 DNA: TGTGCCAGCTCACCATTGGCGGGACCTCGCACAGATACGCAGTATTTT

J gene: TRBJ2-1
V gene: TRBV7-9
CDR3 length: 17
D gene: TRBD2
clone size: few
CDR3 protein: CASSFYRTSGSFNEQFF
CDR3 DNA: TGTGCCAGCAGCTTCTACCGGACTAGCGGTTCATTTAATGAGCAGTTCTTC

J gene: TRBJ2-3
V gene: TRBV20-1
CDR3 length: 14
D gene: -
clone size: -
CDR3 protein: CSARPARTTDTQYF
CDR3 DNA: TGCAGTGCTAGGCCAGCGAGGACCACAGATACGCAGTATTTT

J gene: TRBJ2-1
V gene: TRBV20-1
CDR3 length: 12
D gene: TRBD2
clone size: few
CDR3 protein: CSARLSSGEQFF
CDR3 DNA: TGCAGTGCTAGGCTGTCTAGCGGGGAGCAGTTCTTC

J gene: TRBJ2-5
V gene: TRBV20-1
CDR3 length: 14
D gene: -
clone size: few
CDR3 protein: CSALSGYLQETQYF
CDR3 DNA: TGCAGTGCTTTGAGCGGATACCTCCAAGAGACCCAGTACTTC

J gene: TRBJ1-1
V gene: TRBV20-1
CDR3 length: 16
D gene: -
clone size: -
CDR3 protein: CSARDVSDGRGRGAFF
CDR3 DNA: TGCAGTGCTAGAGATGTCTCGGACGGGAGAGGAAGAGGAGCTTTCTTT

J gene: TRBJ1-5
V gene: TRBV7-8
CDR3 length: 15
D gene: -
clone size: -
CDR3 protein: CASSLARVGPQPQHF
CDR3 DNA: TGTGCCAGCAGCTTAGCGCGGGTAGGGCCTCAGCCCCAGCATTTT

J gene: TRBJ1-6
V gene: TRBV20-1
CDR3 length: 14
D gene: -
clone size: -
CDR3 protein: CSARLRDENSPLHF
CDR3 DNA: TGCAGTGCTAGACTCAGGGATGAGAATTCACCCCTCCACTTT

J gene: TRBJ2-6
V gene: TRBV27
CDR3 length: 15
D gene: -
clone size: many
CDR3 protein: CASSQPARGANVLTF
CDR3 DNA: TGTGCCAGCTCCCAGCCTGCCCGTGGGGCCAACGTCCTGACTTTC

J gene: TRBJ2-7
V gene: TRBV20-1
CDR3 length: 12
D gene: -
clone size: few
CDR3 protein: CSARRWGYEQYF
CDR3 DNA: TGCAGTGCTAGACGATGGGGGTACGAGCAGTACTTC

J gene: TRBJ2-7
V gene: TRBV20-1
CDR3 length: 15
D gene: TRBD2
clone size: -
CDR3 protein: CSASGTSGSLREQYF
CDR3 DNA: TGCAGTGCTAGCGGGACTAGCGGGAGTCTCCGCGAGCAGTACTTC

J gene: TRBJ1-1
V gene: TRBV20-1
CDR3 length: 12
D gene: -
clone size: -
CDR3 protein: CSAPAVRTEAFF
CDR3 DNA: TGCAGTGCCCCCGCCGTCAGGACTGAAGCTTTCTTT

J gene: TRBJ2-7
V gene: TRBV20-1
CDR3 length: 12
D gene: -
clone size: -
CDR3 protein: CSAETAQYEQYF
CDR3 DNA: TGCAGTGCCGAAACTGCCCAATACGAGCAGTACTTC

J gene: TRBJ1-1
V gene: TRBV20-1
CDR3 length: 14
D gene: -
clone size: few
CDR3 protein: CSATPIKMNTEAFF
CDR3 DNA: TGCAGTGCTACCCCAATTAAAATGAACACTGAAGCTTTCTTT

J gene: TRBJ2-5
V gene: TRBV10-3
CDR3 length: 15
D gene: TRBD2
clone size: -
CDR3 protein: CAIKPGLAGDNEHYF
CDR3 DNA: TGTGCCATCAAACCGGGGTTAGCGGGAGACAACGAGCATTACTTC

J gene: TRBJ1-1
V gene: TRBV9
CDR3 length: 13
D gene: -
clone size: -
CDR3 protein: CASSRGTESEAFF
CDR3 DNA: TGTGCCAGCAGCCGAGGGACGGAAAGTGAAGCTTTCTTT

J gene: TRBJ2-2
V gene: TRBV7-2
CDR3 length: 15
D gene: TRBD2
clone size: -
CDR3 protein: CASSPGRTNTGELFF
CDR3 DNA: TGTGCCAGCAGTCCCGGGAGGACTAACACCGGGGAGCTGTTTTTT

J gene: TRBJ2-1
V gene: TRBV5-6
CDR3 length: 17
D gene: TRBD2
clone size: -
CDR3 protein: CASSLEVGRTRGGEQFF
CDR3 DNA: TGTGCCAGCAGCTTGGAAGTGGGCCGGACGCGGGGGGGAGAGCAGTTCTTC

J gene: TRBJ2-3
V gene: TRBV6-2/TRBV6-3
CDR3 length: 14
D gene: -
clone size: -
CDR3 protein: CAGSRTALSDTQYF
CDR3 DNA: TGTGCCGGATCCCGGACAGCTTTATCAGATACGCAGTATTTT

J gene: TRBJ2-1
V gene: TRBV20-1
CDR3 length: 16
D gene: TRBD2
clone size: -
CDR3 protein: CSARSQREVSYNEQFF
CDR3 DNA: TGCAGTGCTAGAAGTCAGCGGGAGGTGAGCTACAATGAGCAGTTCTTC

J gene: TRBJ1-5
V gene: TRBV7-9
CDR3 length: 16
D gene: TRBD1
clone size: -
CDR3 protein: CASSLAGTGGNQPQHF
CDR3 DNA: TGTGCCAGCAGCTTAGCGGGGACAGGCGGCAATCAGCCCCAGCATTTT

J gene: TRBJ2-5
V gene: TRBV12-3/TRBV12-4
CDR3 length: 13
D gene: -
clone size: -
CDR3 protein: CASGLDTGNIQYF
CDR3 DNA: TGTGCCAGCGGCCTCGACACTGGGAATATTCAGTACTTC

J gene: TRBJ2-7
V gene: TRBV4-3
CDR3 length: 14
D gene: -
clone size: few
CDR3 protein: CASSQAHPGYEQYF
CDR3 DNA: TGCGCCAGCAGCCAAGCCCATCCTGGCTACGAGCAGTACTTC

J gene: TRBJ2-2
V gene: TRBV3-1
CDR3 length: 17
D gene: TRBD2
clone size: few
CDR3 protein: CASSRRLAGGPAGELFF
CDR3 DNA: TGTGCCAGCAGCCGGAGATTAGCGGGAGGGCCGGCCGGGGAGCTGTTTTTT

J gene: TRBJ2-5
V gene: TRBV20-1
CDR3 length: 13
D gene: -
clone size: -
CDR3 protein: CSARGVGQETQYF
CDR3 DNA: TGCAGTGCTAGAGGAGTAGGCCAAGAGACCCAGTACTTC

J gene: TRBJ1-1
V gene: TRBV28
CDR3 length: 14
D gene: TRBD1
clone size: -
CDR3 protein: CASTSGQTNTEAFF
CDR3 DNA: TGTGCCAGCACCTCGGGACAGACGAACACTGAAGCTTTCTTT

J gene: TRBJ2-6
V gene: TRBV2
CDR3 length: 18
D gene: -
clone size: -
CDR3 protein: CASSEWGRVFSGANVLTF
CDR3 DNA: TGTGCCAGCAGTGAATGGGGCAGGGTGTTTTCCGGGGCCAACGTCCTGACTTTC